The subject of this entry is one TCR beta chain. Its antigen remains unknown. TCRdb keeps only in-frame clones here, not all; method: immunoSEQ multiplex PCR. The sample has more than 100,000 clones; approximately 90% are singletons. The sample originates from a study of T cell responses to AZD1222 COVID-19 vaccine. The study, taken as a whole, reports: At 160-218 and 743-854, vaccine-associated CD4 TCRs were dominant, and they spanned spike. Vaccination with two AZD1222 doses was followed by a rise in Spike-specific TCR breadth and depth. Only 6 or 7 individuals given AZD1222 were seropositive at baseline.

Sequencing used peripheral blood, obtained on day 0 of AZD1222 vaccination. The origin of this receptor is an adult in good health.

The CDR3 protein is CASSRTGGDTEAFF. The CDR3 nucleotides are TGTGCCAGCAGCCGGACAGGGGGTGACACTGAAGCTTTCTTT. This chain connects TRBV7-6 to TRBJ1-1; 10 bases match TRBD1. CDR3 size: 14 residues. The V gene end was trimmed by 5 bases and the J gene end by 3 bases; junction bases not matched to a gene: 3. In germline, CDR1 is SGHVS, CDR2 FNYEAQ.